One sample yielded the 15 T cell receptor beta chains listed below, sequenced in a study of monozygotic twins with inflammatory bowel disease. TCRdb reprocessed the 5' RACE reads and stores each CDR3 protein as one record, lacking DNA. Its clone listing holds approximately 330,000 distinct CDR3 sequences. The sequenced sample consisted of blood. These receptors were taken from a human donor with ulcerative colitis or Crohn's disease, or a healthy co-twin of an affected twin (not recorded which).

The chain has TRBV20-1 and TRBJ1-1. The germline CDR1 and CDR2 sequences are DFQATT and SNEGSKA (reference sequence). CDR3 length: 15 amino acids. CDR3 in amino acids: CSARDLFHVNTEAFF.

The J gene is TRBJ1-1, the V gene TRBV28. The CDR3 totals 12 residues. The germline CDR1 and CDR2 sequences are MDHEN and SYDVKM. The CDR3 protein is CASSYRNTEAFF.

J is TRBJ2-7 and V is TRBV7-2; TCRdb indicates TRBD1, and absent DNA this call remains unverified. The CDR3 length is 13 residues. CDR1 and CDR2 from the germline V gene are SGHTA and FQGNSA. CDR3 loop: CASGTTVGYEQYF. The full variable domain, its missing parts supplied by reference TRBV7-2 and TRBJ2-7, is GAGVSQSPSNKVTEKGKDVELRCDPISGHTALYWYRQSLGQGLEFLIYFQGNSAPDKSGLPSDRFSAERTGGSVSTLTIQRTQQEDSAVYLCASGTTVGYEQYFGPGTRLTVT.

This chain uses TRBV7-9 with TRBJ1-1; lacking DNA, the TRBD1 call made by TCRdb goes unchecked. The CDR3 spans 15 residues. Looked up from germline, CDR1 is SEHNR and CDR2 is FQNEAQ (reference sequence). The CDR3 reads CASSPEGGAHGKAFF.

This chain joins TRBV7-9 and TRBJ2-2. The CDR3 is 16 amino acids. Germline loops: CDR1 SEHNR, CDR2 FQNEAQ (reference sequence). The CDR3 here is CASSLPGRTGTGELFF.

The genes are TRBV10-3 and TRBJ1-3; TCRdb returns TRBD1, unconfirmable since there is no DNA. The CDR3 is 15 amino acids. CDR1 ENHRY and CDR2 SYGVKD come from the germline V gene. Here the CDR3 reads CAISEGASSGNTIYF.

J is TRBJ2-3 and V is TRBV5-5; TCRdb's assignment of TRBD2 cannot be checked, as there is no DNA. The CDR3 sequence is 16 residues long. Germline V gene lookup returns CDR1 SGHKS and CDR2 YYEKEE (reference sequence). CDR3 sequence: CASSLVPAGALDTQYF.

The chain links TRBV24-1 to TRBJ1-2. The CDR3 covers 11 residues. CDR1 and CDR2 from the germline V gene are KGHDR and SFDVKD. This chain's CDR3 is CATETNYGYTF.

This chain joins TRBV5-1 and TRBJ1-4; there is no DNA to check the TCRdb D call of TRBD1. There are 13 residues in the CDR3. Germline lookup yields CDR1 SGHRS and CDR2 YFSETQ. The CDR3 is CASSSGDNEKLFF.

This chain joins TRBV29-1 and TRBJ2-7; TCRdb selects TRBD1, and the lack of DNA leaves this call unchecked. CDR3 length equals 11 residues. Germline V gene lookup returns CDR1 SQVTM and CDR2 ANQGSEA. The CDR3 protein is CSGGQTYEQYF.

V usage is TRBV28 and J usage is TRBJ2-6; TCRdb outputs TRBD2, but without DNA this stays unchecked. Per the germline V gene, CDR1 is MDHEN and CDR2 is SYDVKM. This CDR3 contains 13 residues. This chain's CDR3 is CASGPSGANVLTF. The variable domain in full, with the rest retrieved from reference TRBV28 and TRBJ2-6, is DVKVTQSSRYLVKRTGEKVFLECVQDMDHENMFWYRQDPGLGLRLIYFSYDVKMKEKGDIPEGYSVSREKKERFSLILESASTNQTSMYLCASGPSGANVLTFGAGSRLTVL.

CDR3 loop: CASSLGTRESDEQFF. The J gene is TRBJ2-1, the V gene TRBV7-9; TCRdb lists TRBD2, though no DNA is available to test this call. The germline V gene has CDR1 SEHNR and CDR2 FQNEAQ (reference sequence). This CDR3 comprises 15 residues.

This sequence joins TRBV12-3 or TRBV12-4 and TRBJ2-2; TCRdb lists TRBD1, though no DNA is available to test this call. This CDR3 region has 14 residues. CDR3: CATHRDGNTGELFF.

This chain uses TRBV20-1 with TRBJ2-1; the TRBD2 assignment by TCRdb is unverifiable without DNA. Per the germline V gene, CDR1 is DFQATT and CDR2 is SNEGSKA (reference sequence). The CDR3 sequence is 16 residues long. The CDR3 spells CSARERAGYPRNEQFF.

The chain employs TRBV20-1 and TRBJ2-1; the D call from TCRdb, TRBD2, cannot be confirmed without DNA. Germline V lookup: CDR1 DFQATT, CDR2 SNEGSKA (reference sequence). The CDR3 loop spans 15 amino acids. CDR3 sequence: CSARDAGMGYNEQFF.